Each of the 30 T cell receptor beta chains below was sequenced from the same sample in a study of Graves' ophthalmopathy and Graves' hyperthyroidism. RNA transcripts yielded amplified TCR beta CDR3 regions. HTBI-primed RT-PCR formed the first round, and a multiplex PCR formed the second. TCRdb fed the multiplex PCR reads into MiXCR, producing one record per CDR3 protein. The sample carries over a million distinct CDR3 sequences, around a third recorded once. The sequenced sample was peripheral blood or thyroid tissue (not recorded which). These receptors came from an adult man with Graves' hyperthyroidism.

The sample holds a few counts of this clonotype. The CDR3 sequence is CASSPPATGRISNYGYTF. DNA for the CDR3: TGTGCCAGCAGCCCCCCGGCGACGGGGCGCATCTCTAACTATGGCTACACCTTC. This chain joins TRBV5-8 and TRBJ1-2; possible D gene TRBD1, 5 bases. Trimming shortened V by 4 bases and J by 0 bases, and 22 bases separated the two germline ends. There are 18 residues in the CDR3. Germline-derived CDR1 and CDR2 are SGHTS and YDEGEE.

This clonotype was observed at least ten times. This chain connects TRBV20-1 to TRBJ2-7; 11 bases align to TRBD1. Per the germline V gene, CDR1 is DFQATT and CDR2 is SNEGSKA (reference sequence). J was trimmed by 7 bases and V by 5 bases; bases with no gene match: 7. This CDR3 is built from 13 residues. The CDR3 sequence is CSAGQGAWGEQYF. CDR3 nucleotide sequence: TGCAGTGCTGGACAGGGGGCCTGGGGGGAGCAGTACTTC.

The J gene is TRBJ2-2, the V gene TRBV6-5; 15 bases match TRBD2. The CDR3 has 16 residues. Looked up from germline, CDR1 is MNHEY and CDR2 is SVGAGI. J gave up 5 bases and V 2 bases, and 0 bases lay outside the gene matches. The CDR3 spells CASSYGTSGRTGELFF. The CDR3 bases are TGTGCCAGCAGTTACGGGACTAGCGGGAGGACCGGGGAGCTGTTTTTT.

CDR3 bases: TGTGCCACCAGTGACTCGGCAAGCGGGGGGGCCTACGGGGATACGCAGTATTTT. This codes for CATSDSASGGAYGDTQYF. This sequence joins TRBV24-1 and TRBJ2-3; 10 bases align to TRBD2. This CDR3 contains 18 residues. Germline V gene sequence: CDR1 KGHDR, CDR2 SFDVKD. Trimming cost V 4 bases and J 6 bases; bases outside gene matches: 15.

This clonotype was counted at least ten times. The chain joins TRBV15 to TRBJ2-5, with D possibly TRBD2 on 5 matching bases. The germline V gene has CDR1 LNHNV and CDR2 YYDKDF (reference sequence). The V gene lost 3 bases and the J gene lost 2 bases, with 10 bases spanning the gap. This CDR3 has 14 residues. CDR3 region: CATSRDFPQETQYF. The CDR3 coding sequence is TGTGCCACCAGCAGGGACTTTCCACAAGAGACCCAGTACTTC. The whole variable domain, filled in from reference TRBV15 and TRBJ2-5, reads DAMVIQNPRYQVTQFGKPVTLSCSQTLNHNVMYWYQQKSSQAPKLLFHYYDKDFNNEADTPDNFQSRRPNTSFCFLDIRSPGLGDTAMYLCATSRDFPQETQYFGPGTRLLVL.

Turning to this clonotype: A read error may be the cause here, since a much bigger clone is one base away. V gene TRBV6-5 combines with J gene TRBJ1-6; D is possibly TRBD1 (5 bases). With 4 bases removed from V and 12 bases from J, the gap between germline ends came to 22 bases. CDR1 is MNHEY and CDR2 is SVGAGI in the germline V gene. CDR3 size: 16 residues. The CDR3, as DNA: TGTGCCAGCAGTTCGGGACCCCAGGGCAGGTCCAGACCCCTCCACTTT. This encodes CASSSGPQGRSRPLHF.

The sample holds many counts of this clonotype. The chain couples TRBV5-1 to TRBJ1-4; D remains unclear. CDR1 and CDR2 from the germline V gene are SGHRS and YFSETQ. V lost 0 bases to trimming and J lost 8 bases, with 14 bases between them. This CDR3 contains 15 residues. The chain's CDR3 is CASSLDGVLGEKLFF. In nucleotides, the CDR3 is TGCGCCAGCAGCTTGGACGGGGTTCTCGGGGAAAAACTGTTTTTT.

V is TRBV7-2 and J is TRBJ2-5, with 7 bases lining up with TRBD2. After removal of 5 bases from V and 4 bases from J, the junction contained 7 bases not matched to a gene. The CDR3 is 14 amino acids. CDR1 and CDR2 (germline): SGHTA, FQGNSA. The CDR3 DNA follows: TGTGCCAGCAGCCGCGGGAGTTTTGTAGAGACCCAGTACTTC. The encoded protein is CASSRGSFVETQYF.

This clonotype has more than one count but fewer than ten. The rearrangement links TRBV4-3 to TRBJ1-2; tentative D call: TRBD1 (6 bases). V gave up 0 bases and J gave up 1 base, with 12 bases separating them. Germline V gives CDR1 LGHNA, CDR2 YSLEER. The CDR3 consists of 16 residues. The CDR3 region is CASSQDLGANNYGYTF. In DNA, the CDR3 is TGCGCCAGCAGCCAAGATCTGGGGGCGAATAACTATGGCTACACCTTC.

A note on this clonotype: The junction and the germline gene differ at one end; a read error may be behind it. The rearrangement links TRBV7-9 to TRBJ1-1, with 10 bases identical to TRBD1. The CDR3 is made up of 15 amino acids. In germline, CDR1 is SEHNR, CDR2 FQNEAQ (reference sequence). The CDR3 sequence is CASSQADRGRPEAFF. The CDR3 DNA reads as TGCGCCAGCAGCCAAGCCGACAGGGGGCGCCCCGAAGCTTTCTTT. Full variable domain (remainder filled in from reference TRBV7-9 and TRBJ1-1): DTGVSQNPRHKITKRGQNVTFRCDPISEHNRLYWYRQTLGQGPEFLTYFQNEAQLEKSRLLSDRFSAERPKGSFSTLEIQRTEQGDSAMYLCASSQADRGRPEAFFGQGTRLTVV.

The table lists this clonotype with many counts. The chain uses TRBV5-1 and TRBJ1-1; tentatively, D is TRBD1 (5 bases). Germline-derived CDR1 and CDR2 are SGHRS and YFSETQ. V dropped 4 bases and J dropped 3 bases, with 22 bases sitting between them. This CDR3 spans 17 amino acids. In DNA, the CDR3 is TGCGCCAGCAGCCTACCGGGCCTCCAGGGTACGGACACTGAAGCTTTCTTT. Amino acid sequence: CASSLPGLQGTDTEAFF.

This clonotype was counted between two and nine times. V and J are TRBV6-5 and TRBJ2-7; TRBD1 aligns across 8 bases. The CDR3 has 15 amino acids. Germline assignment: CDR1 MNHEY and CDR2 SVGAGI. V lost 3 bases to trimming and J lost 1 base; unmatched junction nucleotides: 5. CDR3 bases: TGTGCCAGCAGTTATTCCCGGGACAGGTCCTACGAGCAGTACTTC. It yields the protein CASSYSRDRSYEQYF.

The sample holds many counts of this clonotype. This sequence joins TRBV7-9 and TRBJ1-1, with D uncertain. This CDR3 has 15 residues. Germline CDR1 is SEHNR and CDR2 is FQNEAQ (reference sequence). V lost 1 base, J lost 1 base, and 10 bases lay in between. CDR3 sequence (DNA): TGTGCCAGCAGCTTAGACGAAATTCGGAACACTGAAGCTTTCTTT. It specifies CASSLDEIRNTEAFF. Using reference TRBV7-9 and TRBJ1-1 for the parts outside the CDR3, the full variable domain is DTGVSQNPRHKITKRGQNVTFRCDPISEHNRLYWYRQTLGQGPEFLTYFQNEAQLEKSRLLSDRFSAERPKGSFSTLEIQRTEQGDSAMYLCASSLDEIRNTEAFFGQGTRLTVV.

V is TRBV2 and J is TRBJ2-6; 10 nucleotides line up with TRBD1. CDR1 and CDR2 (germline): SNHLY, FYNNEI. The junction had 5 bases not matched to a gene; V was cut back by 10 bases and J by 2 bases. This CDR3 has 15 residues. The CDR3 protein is CAIETGGPGANVLTF. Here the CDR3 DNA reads TGTGCCATCGAGACAGGGGGCCCTGGGGCCAACGTCCTGACTTTC.

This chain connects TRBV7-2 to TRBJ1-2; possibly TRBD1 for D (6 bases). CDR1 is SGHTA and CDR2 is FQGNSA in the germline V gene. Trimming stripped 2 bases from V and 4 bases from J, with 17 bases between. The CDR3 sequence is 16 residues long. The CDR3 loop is CASSLYFQGIPYGYTF. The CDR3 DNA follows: TGTGCCAGCAGCTTATATTTCCAGGGGATACCCTATGGCTACACCTTC.

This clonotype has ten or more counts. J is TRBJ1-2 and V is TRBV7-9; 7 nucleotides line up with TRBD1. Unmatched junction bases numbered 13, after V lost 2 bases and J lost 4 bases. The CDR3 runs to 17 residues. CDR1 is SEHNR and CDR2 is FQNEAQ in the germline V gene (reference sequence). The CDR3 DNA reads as TGTGCCAGCAGCTTAACGACCGGGACAGATTCATCCTATGGCTACACCTTC. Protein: CASSLTTGTDSSYGYTF.

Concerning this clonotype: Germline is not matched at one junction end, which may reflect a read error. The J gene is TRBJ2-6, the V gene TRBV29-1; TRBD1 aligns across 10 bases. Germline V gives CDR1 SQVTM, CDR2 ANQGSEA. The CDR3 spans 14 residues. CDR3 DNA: TGCAGCGTTGCCAAGGACAGGGGGGTCAACGTCCTGACTTTC. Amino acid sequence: CSVAKDRGVNVLTF. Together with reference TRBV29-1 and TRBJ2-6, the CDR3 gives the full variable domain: SAVISQKPSRDICQRGTSLTIQCQVDSQVTMMFWYRQQPGQSLTLIATANQGSEATYESGFVIDKFPISRPNLTFSTLTVSNMSPEDSSIYLCSVAKDRGVNVLTFGAGSRLTVL.

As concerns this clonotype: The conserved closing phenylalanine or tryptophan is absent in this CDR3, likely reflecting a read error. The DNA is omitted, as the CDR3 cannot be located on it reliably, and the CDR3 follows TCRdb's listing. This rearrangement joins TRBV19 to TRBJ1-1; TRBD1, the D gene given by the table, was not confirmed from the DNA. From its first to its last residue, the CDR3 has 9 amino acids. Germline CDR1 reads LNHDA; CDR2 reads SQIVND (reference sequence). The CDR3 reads CASRPRGSS.

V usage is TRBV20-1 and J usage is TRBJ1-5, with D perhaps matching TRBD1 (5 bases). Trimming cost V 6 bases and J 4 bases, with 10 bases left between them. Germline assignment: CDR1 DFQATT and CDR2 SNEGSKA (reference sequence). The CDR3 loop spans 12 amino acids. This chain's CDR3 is CSASWGNQPQHF. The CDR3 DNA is TGCAGTGCCTCGTGGGGGAATCAGCCCCAGCATTTT.

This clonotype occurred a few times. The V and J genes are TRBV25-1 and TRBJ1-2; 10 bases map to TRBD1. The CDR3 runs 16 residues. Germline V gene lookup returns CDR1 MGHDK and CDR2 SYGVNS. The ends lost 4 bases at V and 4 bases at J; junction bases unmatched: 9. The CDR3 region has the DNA TGTGCCAGCAGTGCTAGACAGGGGGCAGGTTTCTATGGCTACACCTTC. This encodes CASSARQGAGFYGYTF.

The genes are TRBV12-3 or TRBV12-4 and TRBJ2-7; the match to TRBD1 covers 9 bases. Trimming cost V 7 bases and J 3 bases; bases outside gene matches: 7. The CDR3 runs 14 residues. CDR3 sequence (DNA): TGTGCCAGCAACCAGGGACAGGGACGCTACGAGCAGTACTTC. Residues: CASNQGQGRYEQYF.

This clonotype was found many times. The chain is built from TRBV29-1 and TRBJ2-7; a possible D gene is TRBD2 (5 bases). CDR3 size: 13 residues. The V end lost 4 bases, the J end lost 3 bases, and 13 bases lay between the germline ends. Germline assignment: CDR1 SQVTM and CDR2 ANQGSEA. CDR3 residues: CSVVPRGIYEQYF. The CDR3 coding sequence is TGCAGCGTTGTTCCCAGAGGGATCTACGAGCAGTACTTC.

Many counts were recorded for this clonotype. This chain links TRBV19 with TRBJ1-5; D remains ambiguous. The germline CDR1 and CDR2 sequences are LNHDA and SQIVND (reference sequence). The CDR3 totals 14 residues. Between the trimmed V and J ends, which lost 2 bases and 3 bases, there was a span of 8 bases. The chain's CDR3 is CASSIRPTNQPQHF. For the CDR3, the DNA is TGTGCCAGTAGTATACGGCCGACCAATCAGCCCCAGCATTTT.

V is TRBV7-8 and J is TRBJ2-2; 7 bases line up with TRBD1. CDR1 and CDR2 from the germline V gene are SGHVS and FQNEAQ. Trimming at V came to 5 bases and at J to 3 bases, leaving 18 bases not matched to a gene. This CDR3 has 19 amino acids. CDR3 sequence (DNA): TGTGCCAGCAGCCCAACGGACATACGACAGGGTATGGACACCGGGGAGCTGTTTTTT. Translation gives CASSPTDIRQGMDTGELFF.

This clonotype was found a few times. CDR3 protein: CASSLVPRGSQETQYF. DNA for the CDR3: TGTGCCAGCAGTTTAGTCCCCAGGGGGTCCCAAGAGACCCAGTACTTC. The chain uses TRBV12-3 or TRBV12-4 and TRBJ2-5; 7 positions match TRBD1. Trimming removed 1 base from V and 1 base from J; junction bases left unmatched: 6. The CDR3 is 16 residues long.

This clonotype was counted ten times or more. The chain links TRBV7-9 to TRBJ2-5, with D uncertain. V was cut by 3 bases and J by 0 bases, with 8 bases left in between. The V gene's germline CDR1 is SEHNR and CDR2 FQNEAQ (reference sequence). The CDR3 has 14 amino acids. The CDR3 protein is CASSFQLNQETQYF. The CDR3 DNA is TGTGCCAGCAGCTTTCAGCTGAACCAAGAGACCCAGTACTTC.

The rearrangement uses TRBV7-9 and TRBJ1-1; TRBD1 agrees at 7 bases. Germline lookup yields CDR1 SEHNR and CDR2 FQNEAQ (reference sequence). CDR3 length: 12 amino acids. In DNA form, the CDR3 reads TGTGCTACAAAAAACAGGGGTACTGAAGCTTTCTTT. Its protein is CATKNRGTEAFF.

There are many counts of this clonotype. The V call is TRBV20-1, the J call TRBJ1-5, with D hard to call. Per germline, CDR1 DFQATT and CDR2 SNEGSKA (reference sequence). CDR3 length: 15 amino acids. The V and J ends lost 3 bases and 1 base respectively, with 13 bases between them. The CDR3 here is CSASPQAVSNQPQHF. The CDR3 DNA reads TGCAGTGCTAGTCCCCAGGCAGTCAGCAATCAGCCCCAGCATTTT.

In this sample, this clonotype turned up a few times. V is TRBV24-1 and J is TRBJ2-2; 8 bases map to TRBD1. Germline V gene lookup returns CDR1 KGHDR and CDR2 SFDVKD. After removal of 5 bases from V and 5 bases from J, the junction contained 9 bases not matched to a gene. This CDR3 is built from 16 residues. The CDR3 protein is CATSAQGASRTGELFF. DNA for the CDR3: TGTGCCACCAGTGCGCAGGGGGCTTCGAGAACCGGGGAGCTGTTTTTT.

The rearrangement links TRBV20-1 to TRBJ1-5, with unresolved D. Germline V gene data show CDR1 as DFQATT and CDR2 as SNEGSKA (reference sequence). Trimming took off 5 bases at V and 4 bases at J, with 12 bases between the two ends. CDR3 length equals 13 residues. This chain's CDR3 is CSAAQVTNQPQHF. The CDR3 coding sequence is TGCAGTGCTGCTCAAGTAACAAATCAGCCCCAGCATTTT.